This T cell receptor (beta chain) was recorded in a study of blood T cell repertoires in COVID-19. Germline V gene lookup returns CDR1 MNHNY and CDR2 SVGAGI (reference sequence). This CDR3 is 13 amino acids long. Trimming took 6 bases from V and 6 from J, leaving 14 bases between them. Profiled with immunoSEQ multiplex PCR; TCRdb holds only in-frame clones, not every one. The data hold about 220,000 clones, with around 82% observed a single time. The chain carries TRBV6-6 and TRBJ1-2; the D gene is possibly TRBD1 (5 bases). The clonotype comes from a woman in her 70s with acute or convalescent COVID-19. The sequencing sample was made of peripheral blood. CDR3 amino acids: CASSRRQLDGYTF. CDR3 nucleotide sequence: TGTGCCAGCAGCCGACGACAGCTAGATGGCTACACCTTC.